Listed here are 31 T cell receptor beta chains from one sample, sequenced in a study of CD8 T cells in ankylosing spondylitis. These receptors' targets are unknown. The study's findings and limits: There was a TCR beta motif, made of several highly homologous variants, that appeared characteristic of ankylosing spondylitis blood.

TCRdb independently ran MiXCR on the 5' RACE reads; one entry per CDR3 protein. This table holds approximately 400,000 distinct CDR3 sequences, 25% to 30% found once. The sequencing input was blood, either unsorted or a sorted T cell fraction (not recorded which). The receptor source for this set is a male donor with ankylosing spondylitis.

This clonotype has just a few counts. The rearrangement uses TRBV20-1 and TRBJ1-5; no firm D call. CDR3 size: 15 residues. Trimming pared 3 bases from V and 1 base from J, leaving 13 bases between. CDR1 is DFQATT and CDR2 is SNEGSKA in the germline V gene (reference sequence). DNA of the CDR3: TGCAGTGCTAGGGACCACGGGGAAAGCAATCAGCCCCAGCATTTT. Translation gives CSARDHGESNQPQHF.

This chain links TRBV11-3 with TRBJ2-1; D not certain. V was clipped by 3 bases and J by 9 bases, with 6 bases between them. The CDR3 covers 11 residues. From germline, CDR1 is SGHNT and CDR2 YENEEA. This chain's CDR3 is CASSLRAEQFF. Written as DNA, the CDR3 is TGTGCCAGCAGCTTGCGAGCTGAGCAGTTCTTC.

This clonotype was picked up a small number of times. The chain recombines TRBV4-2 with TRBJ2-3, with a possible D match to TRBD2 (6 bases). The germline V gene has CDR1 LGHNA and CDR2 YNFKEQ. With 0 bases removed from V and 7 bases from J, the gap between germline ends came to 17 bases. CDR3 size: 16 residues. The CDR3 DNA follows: TGTGCCAGCAGCCAAGATAGGGCGGGTAGCGGCTATACGCAGTATTTT. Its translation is CASSQDRAGSGYTQYF.

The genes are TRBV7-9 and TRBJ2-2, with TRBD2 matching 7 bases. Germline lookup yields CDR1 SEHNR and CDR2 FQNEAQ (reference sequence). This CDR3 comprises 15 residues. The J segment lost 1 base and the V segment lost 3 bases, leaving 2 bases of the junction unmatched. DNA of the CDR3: TGTGCCAGCAGCTTGAGCGGGATGAACACCGGGGAGCTGTTTTTT. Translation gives CASSLSGMNTGELFF.

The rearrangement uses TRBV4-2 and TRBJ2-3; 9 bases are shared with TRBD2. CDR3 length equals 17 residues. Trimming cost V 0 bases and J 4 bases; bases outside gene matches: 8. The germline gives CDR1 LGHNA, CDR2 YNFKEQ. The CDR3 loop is CASSQEIWLAGADTQYF. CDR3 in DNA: TGTGCCAGCAGCCAAGAGATTTGGTTAGCGGGAGCAGATACGCAGTATTTT.

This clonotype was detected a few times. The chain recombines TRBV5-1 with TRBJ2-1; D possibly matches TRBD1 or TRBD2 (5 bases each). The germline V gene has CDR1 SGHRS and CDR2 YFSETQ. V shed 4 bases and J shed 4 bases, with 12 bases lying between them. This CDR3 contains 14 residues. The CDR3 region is CASSPRGKYNEQFF. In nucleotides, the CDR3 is TGCGCCAGCAGCCCTCGGGGCAAATACAATGAGCAGTTCTTC.

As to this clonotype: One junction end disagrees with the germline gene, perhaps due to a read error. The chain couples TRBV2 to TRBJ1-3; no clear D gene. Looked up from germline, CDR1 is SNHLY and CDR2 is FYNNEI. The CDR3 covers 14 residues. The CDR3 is CASSEGFGLHTIYF. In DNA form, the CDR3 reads TGTGCCAGCAGCGAAGGCTTCGGGCTACACACCATATATTTT.

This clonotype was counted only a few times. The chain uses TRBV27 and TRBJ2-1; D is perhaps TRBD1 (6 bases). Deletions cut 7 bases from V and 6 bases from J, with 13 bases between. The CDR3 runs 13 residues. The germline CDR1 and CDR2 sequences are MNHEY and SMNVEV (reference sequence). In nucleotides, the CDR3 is TGTGCCAGCAAGACGACAGGTATCAATGAGCAGTTCTTC. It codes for CASKTTGINEQFF.

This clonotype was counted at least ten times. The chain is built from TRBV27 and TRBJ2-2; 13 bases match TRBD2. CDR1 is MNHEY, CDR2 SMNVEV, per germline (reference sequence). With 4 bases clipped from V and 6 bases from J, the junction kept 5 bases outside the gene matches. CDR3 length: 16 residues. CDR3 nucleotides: TGTGCCAGCAGTTCATGGACTAGCGGGAGACCCGGGGAGCTGTTTTTT. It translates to CASSSWTSGRPGELFF.

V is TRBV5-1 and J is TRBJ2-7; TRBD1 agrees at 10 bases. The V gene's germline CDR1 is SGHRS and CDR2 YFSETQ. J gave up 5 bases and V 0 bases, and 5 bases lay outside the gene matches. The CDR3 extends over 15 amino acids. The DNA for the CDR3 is TGCGCCAGCAGCTTGGCGGGACAGGGGTTCAACGAGCAGTACTTC. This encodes CASSLAGQGFNEQYF.

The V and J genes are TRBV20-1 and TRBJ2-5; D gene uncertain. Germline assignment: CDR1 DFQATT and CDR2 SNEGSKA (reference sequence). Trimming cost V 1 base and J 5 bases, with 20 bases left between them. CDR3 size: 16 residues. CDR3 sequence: CSARVKDTWGWETQYF. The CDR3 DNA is TGCAGTGCTAGAGTTAAGGATACCTGGGGATGGGAGACCCAGTACTTC.

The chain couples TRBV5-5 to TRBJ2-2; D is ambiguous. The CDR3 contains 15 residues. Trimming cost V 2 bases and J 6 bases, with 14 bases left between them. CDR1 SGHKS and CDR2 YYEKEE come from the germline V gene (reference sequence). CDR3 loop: CASSFALGRAGELFF. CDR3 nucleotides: TGTGCCAGCAGCTTTGCCCTTGGGCGAGCCGGGGAGCTGTTTTTT.

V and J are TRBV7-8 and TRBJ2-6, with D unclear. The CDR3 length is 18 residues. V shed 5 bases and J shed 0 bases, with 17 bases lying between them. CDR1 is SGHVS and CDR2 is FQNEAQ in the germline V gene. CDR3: CASSLELLVGSGANVLTF. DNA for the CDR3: TGTGCCAGCAGCCTCGAGCTCTTAGTGGGCTCTGGGGCCAACGTCCTGACTTTC. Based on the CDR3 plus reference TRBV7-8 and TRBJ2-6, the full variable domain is GAGVSQSPRYKVAKRGQDVALRCDPISGHVSLFWYQQALGQGPEFLTYFQNEAQLDKSGLPSDRFFAERPEGSVSTLKIQRTQQEDSAVYLCASSLELLVGSGANVLTFGAGSRLTVL.

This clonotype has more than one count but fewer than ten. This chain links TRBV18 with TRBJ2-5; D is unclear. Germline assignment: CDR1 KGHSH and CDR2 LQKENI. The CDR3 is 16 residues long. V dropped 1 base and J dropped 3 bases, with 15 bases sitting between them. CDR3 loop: CASSPRSQATEETQYF. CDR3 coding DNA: TGTGCCAGCTCACCACGTTCCCAGGCTACCGAAGAGACCCAGTACTTC.

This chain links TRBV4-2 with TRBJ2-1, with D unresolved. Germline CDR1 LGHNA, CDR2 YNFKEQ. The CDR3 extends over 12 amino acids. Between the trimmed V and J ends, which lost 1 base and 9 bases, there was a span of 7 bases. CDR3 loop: CASSQGEFEQFF. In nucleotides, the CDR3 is TGTGCCAGCAGCCAAGGAGAGTTTGAGCAGTTCTTC.

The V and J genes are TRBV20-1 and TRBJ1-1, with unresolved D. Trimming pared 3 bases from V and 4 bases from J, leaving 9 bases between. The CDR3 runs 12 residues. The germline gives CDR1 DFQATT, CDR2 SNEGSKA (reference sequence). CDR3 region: CSASTGPTEAFF. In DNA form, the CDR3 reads TGCAGTGCTAGCACCGGACCCACTGAAGCTTTCTTT.

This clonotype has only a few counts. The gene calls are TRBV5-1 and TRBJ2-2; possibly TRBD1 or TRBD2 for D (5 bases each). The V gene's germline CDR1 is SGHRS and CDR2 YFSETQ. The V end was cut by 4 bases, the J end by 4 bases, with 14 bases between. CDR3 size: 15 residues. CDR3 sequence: CASSRDRSGTGELFF. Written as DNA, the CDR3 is TGCGCCAGCAGCCGGGACCGTTCGGGCACCGGGGAGCTGTTTTTT.

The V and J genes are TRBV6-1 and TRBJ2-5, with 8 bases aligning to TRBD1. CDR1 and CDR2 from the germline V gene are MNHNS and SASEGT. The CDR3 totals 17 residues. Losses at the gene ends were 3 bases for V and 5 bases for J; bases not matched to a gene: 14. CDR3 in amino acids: CASSDPSFRGRWETQYF. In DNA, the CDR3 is TGTGCCAGCAGTGACCCATCCTTCAGGGGGCGCTGGGAGACCCAGTACTTC.

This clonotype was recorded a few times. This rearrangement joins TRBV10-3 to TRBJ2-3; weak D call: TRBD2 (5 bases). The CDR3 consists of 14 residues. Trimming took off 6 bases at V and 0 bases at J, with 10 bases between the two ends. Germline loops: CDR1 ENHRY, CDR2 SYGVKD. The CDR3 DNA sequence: TGTGCCATCAGCCCGACTATCAGCACAGATACGCAGTATTTT. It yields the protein CAISPTISTDTQYF.

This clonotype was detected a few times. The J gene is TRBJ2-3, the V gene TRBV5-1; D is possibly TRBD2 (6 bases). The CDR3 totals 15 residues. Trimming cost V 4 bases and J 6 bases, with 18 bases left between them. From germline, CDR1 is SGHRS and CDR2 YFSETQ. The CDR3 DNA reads TGCGCCAGCAGCGCCGGACTATACCTTGGGGATACGCAGTATTTT. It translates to CASSAGLYLGDTQYF.

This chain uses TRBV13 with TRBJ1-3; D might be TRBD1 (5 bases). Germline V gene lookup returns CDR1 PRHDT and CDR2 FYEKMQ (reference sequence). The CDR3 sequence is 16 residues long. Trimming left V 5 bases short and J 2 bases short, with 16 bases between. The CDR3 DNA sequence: TGTGCCAGCAGCCTGGAGGGACCGTACGCTGGAAACACCATATATTTT. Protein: CASSLEGPYAGNTIYF.

This CDR3 reads CSVAGDGGELFF. The CDR3 coding sequence is TGCAGCGTTGCCGGGGACGGGGGGGAGCTGTTTTTT. The V call is TRBV29-1, the J call TRBJ2-2; D possibly uses TRBD1 or TRBD2 (5 bases each). The length of the CDR3 is 12 residues. The V end was cut by 4 bases, the J end by 8 bases, with 11 bases between. Germline V gene data show CDR1 as SQVTM and CDR2 as ANQGSEA.

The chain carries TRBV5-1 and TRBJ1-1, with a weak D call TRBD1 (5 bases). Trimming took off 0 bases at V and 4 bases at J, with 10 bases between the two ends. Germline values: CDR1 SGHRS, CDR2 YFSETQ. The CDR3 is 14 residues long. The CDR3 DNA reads TGCGCCAGCAGCTTGGGGGGCGACGGCACTGAAGCTTTCTTT. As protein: CASSLGGDGTEAFF.

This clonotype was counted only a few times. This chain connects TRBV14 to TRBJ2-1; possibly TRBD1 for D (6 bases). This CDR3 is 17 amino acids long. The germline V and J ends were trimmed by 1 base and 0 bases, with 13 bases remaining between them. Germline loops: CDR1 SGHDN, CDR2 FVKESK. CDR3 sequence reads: CASSQVRQGSSYNEQFF. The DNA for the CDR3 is TGTGCCAGCAGCCAAGTTCGGCAGGGGTCCTCCTACAATGAGCAGTTCTTC.

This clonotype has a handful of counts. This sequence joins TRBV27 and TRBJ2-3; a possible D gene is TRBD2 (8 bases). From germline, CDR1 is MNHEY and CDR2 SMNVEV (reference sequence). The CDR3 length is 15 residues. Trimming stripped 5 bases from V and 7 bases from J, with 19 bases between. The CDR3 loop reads CASSPSGRGPYTQYF. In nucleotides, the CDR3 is TGTGCCAGCAGTCCGTCCGGGAGGGGGCCCTATACGCAGTATTTT.

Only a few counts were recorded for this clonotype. CDR3 DNA: TGTGCCAGCAGTGCTGCTAGCGGGAGAGGGACCGGGGAGCTGTTTTTT. Encoded protein: CASSAASGRGTGELFF. The rearrangement links TRBV2 to TRBJ2-2, with TRBD2 identical over 10 bases. The V gene end was trimmed by 4 bases and the J gene end by 5 bases; junction bases not matched to a gene: 7. The CDR3 runs to 16 residues. The germline CDR1 and CDR2 sequences are SNHLY and FYNNEI.

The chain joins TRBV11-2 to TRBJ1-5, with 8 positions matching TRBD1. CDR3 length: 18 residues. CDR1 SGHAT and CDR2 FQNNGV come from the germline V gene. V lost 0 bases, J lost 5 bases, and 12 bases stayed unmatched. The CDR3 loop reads CASSLETVWQGAYQPQHF. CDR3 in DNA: TGTGCCAGCAGCTTAGAAACCGTGTGGCAGGGGGCTTATCAGCCCCAGCATTTT. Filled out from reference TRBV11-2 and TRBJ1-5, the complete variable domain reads EAGVAQSPRYKIIEKRQSVAFWCNPISGHATLYWYQQILGQGPKLLIQFQNNGVVDDSQLPKDRFSAERLKGVDSTLKIQPAKLEDSAVYLCASSLETVWQGAYQPQHFGDGTRLSIL.

The CDR3 here is CASRTSGGTGELFF. CDR3 DNA sequence: TGTGCCAGTAGGACTAGCGGGGGCACCGGGGAGCTGTTTTTT. The gene calls are TRBV19 and TRBJ2-2; TRBD2 aligns across 12 bases. CDR1 is LNHDA and CDR2 is SQIVND in the germline V gene (reference sequence). This CDR3 has 14 residues. The ends lost 6 bases at V and 4 bases at J; junction bases unmatched: 0.

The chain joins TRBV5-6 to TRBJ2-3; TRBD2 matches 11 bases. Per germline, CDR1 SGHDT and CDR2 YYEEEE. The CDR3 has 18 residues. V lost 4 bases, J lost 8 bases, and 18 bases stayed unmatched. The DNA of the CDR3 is TGTGCCAGCAGCCTCCTCCTTATTAGCGGGAGGGCCTACGGTACGCAGTATTTT. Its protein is CASSLLLISGRAYGTQYF.

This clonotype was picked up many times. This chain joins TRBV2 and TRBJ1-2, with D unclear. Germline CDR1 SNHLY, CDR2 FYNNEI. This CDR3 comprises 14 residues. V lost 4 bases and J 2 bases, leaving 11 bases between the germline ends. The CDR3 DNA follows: TGTGCCAGCAGTGTCCGAGTCACCAACTATGGCTACACCTTC. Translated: CASSVRVTNYGYTF.

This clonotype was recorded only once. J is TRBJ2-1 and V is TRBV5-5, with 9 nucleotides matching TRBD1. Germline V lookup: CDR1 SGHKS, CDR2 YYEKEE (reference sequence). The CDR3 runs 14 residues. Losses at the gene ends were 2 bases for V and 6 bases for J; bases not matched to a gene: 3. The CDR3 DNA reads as TGTGCCAGCAGCTTTACAGGGGGCGGCAATGAGCAGTTCTTC. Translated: CASSFTGGGNEQFF.